These 13 T cell receptor beta chains share one sample of origin, sequenced in a study of blood T cell repertoires in COVID-19. The data were produced by immunoSEQ multiplex PCR, yet TCRdb's version contains in-frame clones alone and is incomplete. The sample contains 75,000 to 90,000 clones, 80% of which appear only once. Sample: peripheral blood. The origin of the receptors is a woman aged 40 to 55 with active or convalescent COVID-19.

This clone was recorded once. The V call is TRBV5-1, the J call TRBJ1-2; D perhaps matches TRBD1 (6 bases). This CDR3 region has 15 residues. Germline CDR1 SGHRS, CDR2 YFSETQ. Trimming shortened V by 0 bases and J by 3 bases, and 12 bases separated the two germline ends. The CDR3 spells CASSLGYRVDYGYTF. CDR3 bases: TGCGCCAGCAGCTTGGGGTACAGGGTGGACTATGGCTACACCTTC.

The gene calls are TRBV20-1 and TRBJ2-1, with D perhaps TRBD2 (6 bases). This CDR3 comprises 13 residues. The V gene lost 3 bases and the J gene lost 6 bases, with 12 bases spanning the gap. Germline assignment: CDR1 DFQATT and CDR2 SNEGSKA (reference sequence). CDR3 residues: CSASRLALNEQFF. The CDR3 nucleotides read TGCAGTGCTAGTAGGCTAGCGCTCAATGAGCAGTTCTTC.

As for this clone: One end of the junction varies from germline; a read error may be responsible. This rearrangement joins TRBV6-5 to TRBJ1-4; 8 bases line up with TRBD1. CDR1 MNHEY and CDR2 SVGAGI come from the germline V gene. The CDR3 sequence is 14 residues long. The CDR3 spells CASRLTGANQKLFF. CDR3 DNA: TGTGCCAGCAGATTGACAGGGGCTAATCAAAAACTGTTTTTT.

The rearrangement joins TRBV29-1 to TRBJ1-2, with 8 bases aligning to TRBD1. Trimming cost V 1 base and J 8 bases; bases outside gene matches: 9. Germline lookup yields CDR1 SQVTM and CDR2 ANQGSEA. The CDR3 is 14 amino acids. The CDR3 coding sequence is TGCAGCGTTGAAGGGTGGCAGGGGGCTGAGGGCTACACCTTC. Translation: CSVEGWQGAEGYTF.

The J gene is TRBJ2-5, the V gene TRBV11-2, with 8 positions matching TRBD1. Germline V gene data show CDR1 as SGHAT and CDR2 as FQNNGV. The CDR3 has 15 amino acids. Losses at the gene ends were 4 bases for V and 6 bases for J; bases not matched to a gene: 10. CDR3 in DNA: TGTGCCAGCAGCTACCCAGGGGGCGCATCGCAGACCCAGTACTTC. It specifies CASSYPGGASQTQYF.

The chain uses TRBV7-9 and TRBJ1-4, with 9 bases lining up with TRBD1. Germline V gene sequence: CDR1 SEHNR, CDR2 FQNEAQ (reference sequence). This CDR3 spans 14 amino acids. The V segment lost 5 bases and the J segment 4 bases; nucleotides outside the gene matches: 2. The CDR3: CASSRDRDNEKLFF. The CDR3 DNA is TGTGCCAGCAGCCGGGACAGGGATAATGAAAAACTGTTTTTT. The full variable domain, completed using reference TRBV7-9 and TRBJ1-4, is DTGVSQNPRHKITKRGQNVTFRCDPISEHNRLYWYRQTLGQGPEFLTYFQNEAQLEKSRLLSDRFSAERPKGSFSTLEIQRTEQGDSAMYLCASSRDRDNEKLFFGSGTQLSVL.

J is TRBJ2-5 and V is TRBV6-4; 8 nucleotides line up with TRBD2. The CDR3 extends over 14 amino acids. Germline lookup yields CDR1 MRHNA and CDR2 SNTAGT. The trim removed 8 bases at V and 3 bases at J, leaving 8 bases unmatched. In nucleotides, the CDR3 is TGTGCCAGCGGGGGGGTAGCGGGGAAAGAGACCCAGTACTTC. This codes for CASGGVAGKETQYF.

V usage is TRBV28 and J usage is TRBJ1-1, with D uncertain. Germline lookup yields CDR1 MDHEN and CDR2 SYDVKM. Trimming shortened V by 4 bases and J by 11 bases, and 17 bases separated the two germline ends. The CDR3 covers 13 residues. CDR3 in amino acids: CASSSTPFLVAFF. CDR3 DNA: TGTGCCAGCAGTTCGACACCCTTCCTGGTCGCTTTCTTT.

This chain uses TRBV29-1 with TRBJ2-3; 9 nucleotides line up with TRBD2. With V trimmed by 7 bases and J by 1 base, 6 bases remained unmatched. Germline values: CDR1 SQVTM, CDR2 ANQGSEA. The CDR3 contains 14 residues. In DNA, the CDR3 is TGCAGCGCGTCTAGCGGGACCGGCACAGATACGCAGTATTTT. Amino acids: CSASSGTGTDTQYF.

V usage is TRBV9 and J usage is TRBJ2-1; TRBD2 matches at 10 bases. The CDR3 is 16 amino acids. V trimming: 4 bases; J trimming: 5 bases; junction bases outside the gene matches: 9. Germline assignment: CDR1 SGDLS and CDR2 YYNGEE. As DNA, the CDR3 is TGTGCCAGCAGCACTCGTCTAGCGGGAGTTAACAATGAGCAGTTCTTC. Residues: CASSTRLAGVNNEQFF. The variable domain in full, completed from reference TRBV9 and TRBJ2-1, reads DSGVTQTPKHLITATGQRVTLRCSPRSGDLSVYWYQQSLDQGLQFLIQYYNGEERAKGNILERFSAQQFPDLHSELNLSSLELGDSALYFCASSTRLAGVNNEQFFGPGTRLTVL.

The chain has TRBV19 and TRBJ2-5; TRBD1 matches at 8 bases. The V gene end was trimmed by 6 bases and the J gene end by 4 bases; junction bases not matched to a gene: 7. The CDR3 extends over 14 amino acids. Germline CDR1 LNHDA, CDR2 SQIVND (reference sequence). CDR3 bases: TGTGCCAGTAGCCAGGACAGGGACCTAGAGACCCAGTACTTC. Protein: CASSQDRDLETQYF.

The V call is TRBV11-3, the J call TRBJ2-3; TRBD2 matches at 12 bases. Germline CDR1 reads SGHNT; CDR2 reads YENEEA. This CDR3 region has 17 residues. V dropped 3 bases and J dropped 2; count of bases not matched to a gene: 6. DNA of the CDR3: TGTGCCAGCAGCTTCCAACTAGCGGGAGGTTCCACAGATACGCAGTATTTT. It translates to CASSFQLAGGSTDTQYF.

This clone has only a few counts. The chain employs TRBV4-2 and TRBJ1-5; no clear D gene. Trimming removed 4 bases from V and 1 base from J, with 11 bases in between. In germline, CDR1 is LGHNA, CDR2 YNFKEQ. CDR3 length: 15 amino acids. The CDR3: CASSPHAASNQPQHF. DNA of the CDR3: TGTGCCAGCAGCCCCCATGCGGCGAGCAATCAGCCCCAGCATTTT.